This T cell receptor (beta chain) was identified in a study of blood T cell repertoires in COVID-19. Study-wide context: There were acute and convalescent COVID-19 samples, and they came from the United States, Italy and Spain. From T cells, B-cell-depleted T cells, or PBMCs came the material, which was cDNA or gDNA.

In the authors' workflow: Amplification from reference gene primers served as the basis for estimated nucleated cell counts. The assay was immunoSEQ multiplex PCR, and TCRdb's table has in-frame clones only and misses some. V and J calls and clone size follow that table, whereas D and trimming were derived from the DNA. The sample has some 110,000 clones, 85% seen once. Seattle researchers signed up patients amid active infection and tracked them longitudinally. Sequenced: peripheral blood. The clonotype originates from a woman older than 75 with COVID-19, enrolled during active disease.

CDR3 in DNA: TGTGCCATCAGTGAGATAGGACAGGGGGTCGGAAACACCATATATTTT. This encodes CAISEIGQGVGNTIYF. The chain uses TRBV10-3 and TRBJ1-3; 10 positions match TRBD1. CDR1 ENHRY and CDR2 SYGVKD come from the germline V gene. V was pared by 2 bases and J by 4 bases, with 5 bases of the junction left unmatched. This CDR3 has 16 amino acids.